This TCR beta chain came from a study of T cell repertoires in cytomegalovirus infection. Overall study context: Researchers turned to recently identified HLA-C-restricted CMV epitopes as well as well-studied HLA-B-restricted ones. Indicated by public TCR beta signatures were CMV infection and matching HLA type. Study results and caveats: The ex vivo response was dominated by HLA-C-restricted CMV-specific TCR beta clonotypes.

In TCRdb, the reads were re-called with MiXCR into one record per CDR3 protein. Among 800,000 to 950,000 distinct CDR3 sequences listed, around a third were seen once. This clonotype is a singleton in its sample. Antigen specificity is unknown. This TCR was sampled from a human donor in good health (CMV status not recorded). Some clones in this sample may be carry-over from other donors' samples. This specimen consisted of cultured CD8+ T cells from PBMCs, obtained from culture after CMV antigen stimulation.

The CDR3 sequence: CASSYRVGSFYEQYV. CDR3 sequence (DNA): TGTGCCAGCAGTTACAGGGTCGGATCGTTTTACGAGCAGTACGTC. V and J are TRBV6-6 and TRBJ2-7; no firm D call. This CDR3 has 15 residues. The V end was cut by 2 bases, the J end by 4 bases, with 15 bases between. Germline CDR1 and CDR2: MNHNY and SVGAGI (reference sequence).